The rows below give T cell receptor beta chains drawn from one sample of a study of technical replicates of blood from a handful of donors. The table came from immunoSEQ multiplex PCR; TCRdb's copy has only in-frame clones and leaves some out. The top ten hold 0.25% of the sample, which has about 85,000 clones, around 94% seen once. The sample consisted of T cells isolated from PBMCs. The receptors stem from a human donor in good health. Each CDR3 is given with its conserved first and last residue. D genes are given only for firm matches. Only some rows state a clone size, as once, few, many or a class for expanded clones.

v_call	d_call	j_call	clone_size	cdr3_nt	cdr3_aa
TRBV2	TRBD1	TRBJ1-2	NA	TGTGCCAGCAGAGCACCCGGGACAGGGATGAACTATGGCTACACCTTC	CASRAPGTGMNYGYTF
TRBV18	NA	TRBJ1-1	once	TGTGCCAGCTCACCCCAAGCAGGGGTTGGGAGTATGAACACTGAAGCTTTCTTT	CASSPQAGVGSMNTEAFF
TRBV4-1	NA	TRBJ1-1	NA	TGCGCCAGCAGCCAAGCTGCCCGGGGTGGAAACACTGAAGCTTTCTTT	CASSQAARGGNTEAFF
TRBV15	NA	TRBJ2-3	NA	TGTGCCACCGGCGGCGGTAGCACAGATACGCAGTATTTT	CATGGGSTDTQYF
TRBV5-1	TRBD1	TRBJ2-5	once	TGCGCCAGCAGCCAAGGACAGGGGAGATTCCAAGAGACCCAGTACTTC	CASSQGQGRFQETQYF
TRBV18	TRBD2	TRBJ2-1	NA	TGTGCCAGCTCACCACGTATTTTTAGCGGGGGATACAATGAGCAGTTCTTC	CASSPRIFSGGYNEQFF
TRBV18	TRBD1	TRBJ2-5	NA	TGTGCCAGCTCACCTACCCGGACAGGGGTCCCCCTAGGAGAGACCCAGTACTTC	CASSPTRTGVPLGETQYF
TRBV30	NA	TRBJ1-1	few	TGTGCCTGGACTCGTACAGGGAACACTGAAGCTTTCTTT	CAWTRTGNTEAFF
TRBV5-3	NA	TRBJ1-2	once	TGTGCCAGAAGCTTGACAGGGCACGGCTACACCTTC	CARSLTGHGYTF
TRBV12-5	NA	TRBJ2-7	NA	TGTGCTAGTGGTTCGCCTGACCCAGGGGAGGGGCAGTACTTC	CASGSPDPGEGQYF
TRBV5-1	TRBD1	TRBJ1-1	NA	TGCGCCAGCAGCTCCCAAGGGACAGGGGAAACTGAAGCTTTCTTT	CASSSQGTGETEAFF
TRBV28	NA	TRBJ1-5	NA	TGTGCCAGCAGTTTAAATCGTTGGGGCTATAGCAATCAGCCCCAGCATTTT	CASSLNRWGYSNQPQHF
TRBV19	NA	TRBJ2-1	NA	TGTGCCAGTAGAAGAGAGAGCTCCTACAATGAGCAGTTCTTC	CASRRESSYNEQFF
TRBV9	NA	TRBJ2-7	NA	TGTGCCAGCAGCGCGTCTAGGGGCGAGCAGTACTTC	CASSASRGEQYF
TRBV15	NA	TRBJ2-1	NA	TGTGCCACCAGCAGCTGGGCCGAAAGCTCCTACAATGAGCAGTTCTTC	CATSSWAESSYNEQFF
TRBV27	NA	TRBJ1-1	NA	TGTGCCAGCAGTTTAAGCGAGAACACTGAAGCTTTCTTT	CASSLSENTEAFF
TRBV11-2	TRBD1	TRBJ1-2	NA	TGTGCCAGCAGCTTTACTTTAACTAGATCCCGGGACAGGGGACGTGGCTACACCTTC	CASSFTLTRSRDRGRGYTF
TRBV29-1	NA	TRBJ2-2	NA	TGCAGCGTTCAAACTACATATAACACCGGGGAGCTGTTTTTT	CSVQTTYNTGELFF
TRBV15	NA	TRBJ1-4	NA	TGTGCCACCAGCCCCCGAGGGGAAAAACTGTTTTTT	CATSPRGEKLFF
TRBV7-7	TRBD1	TRBJ2-1	once	TGTGCTAGCAGCCCTGGACAGGACTACAATGAGCAGTTCTTC	CASSPGQDYNEQFF
TRBV5-5	NA	TRBJ1-2	NA	TGTGCCAGCAGCTTGAGGGTGGGGCAAAATGACTACACCTTC	CASSLRVGQNDYTF
TRBV4-2	NA	TRBJ2-1	NA	TGTGCCAGCAGCCAAGACAGGGACAATGAGCAGTTCTTC	CASSQDRDNEQFF
TRBV7-2	TRBD2	TRBJ2-1	NA	TGTGCCAGCAGCTTAGGGACTAGGGCGGGTGAGCAGTTCTTC	CASSLGTRAGEQFF
TRBV4-1	TRBD1	TRBJ1-5	NA	TGCGCCAGCAGCCAAGATCCCTGGACAGGGGGCGTCACTCAGCCCCAGCATTTT	CASSQDPWTGGVTQPQHF
TRBV5-4	TRBD2	TRBJ2-3	NA	TGTGCCGTCACTAGCGGGGGGGCCCCAGTTCCAGATACGCAGTATTTT	CAVTSGGAPVPDTQYF
TRBV7-2	NA	TRBJ2-7	NA	TGTGCCAGCAGCTTTGCAGGACAACTCTACGAGCAGTACTTC	CASSFAGQLYEQYF
TRBV5-1	NA	TRBJ2-5	NA	TGCGCCAGCAGTCCTCTAGGGGCCCAAGAGACCCAGTACTTC	CASSPLGAQETQYF
TRBV29-1	NA	TRBJ2-1	NA	TGCAGCGTTACAGGGAGCTCCTACAATGAGCAGTTCTTC	CSVTGSSYNEQFF
TRBV19	NA	TRBJ1-5	NA	TGTGCCAGTAGTAATAGAAATCAGCCCCAGCATTTT	CASSNRNQPQHF
TRBV7-9	NA	TRBJ1-5	NA	TGTGCCAGCAGCTTAGATCGGCAGGGGAACAATCAGCCCCAGCATTTT	CASSLDRQGNNQPQHF
TRBV7-2	TRBD2	TRBJ2-5	NA	TGTGCCAGCAGGACTAGCGGCCGAGAGACCCAGTACTTC	CASRTSGRETQYF
TRBV6-5	NA	TRBJ1-2	once	TGTGCCAGCAGTTACTCTATAGTCTCAGGCTATGGCTACACCTTC	CASSYSIVSGYGYTF
TRBV2	TRBD1	TRBJ2-7	NA	TGTGCCAGCAGGGAGGATATGAGGGACAGGGCTATTTACGAGCAGTACTTC	CASREDMRDRAIYEQYF
TRBV7-6	TRBD1	TRBJ1-2	NA	TGTGCCAGCAGCCCAGGGGACAGAACTAACTATGGCTACACCTTC	CASSPGDRTNYGYTF
TRBV25-1	TRBD1	TRBJ1-1	NA	TGTGCCAGCAACGAACAGGGGACTGAAGCTTTCTTT	CASNEQGTEAFF
TRBV7-9	NA	TRBJ1-6	NA	TGTGCCAGCAGCTTGTATGGGGGCGGCTCACCCCTCCACTTT	CASSLYGGGSPLHF
TRBV4-1	TRBD2	TRBJ2-3	NA	TGCGCCAGCAGCCACGCAGGACTAGCGGCAACAGATACGCAGTATTTT	CASSHAGLAATDTQYF
TRBV5-1	TRBD1	TRBJ1-2	NA	TGCGCCAGCAGCTTGGCAACGGGACAGGTGGACGGCTACACCTTC	CASSLATGQVDGYTF
TRBV6-5	NA	TRBJ1-1	once	TGTGCCAGCAGTTTCAGGGATCGGTACACTGAAGCTTTCTTT	CASSFRDRYTEAFF
TRBV2	TRBD1	TRBJ1-1	NA	TGTGCCAGCAGGGGGGCCATTTCAGGGGGCCGGACTGAAGCTTTCTTT	CASRGAISGGRTEAFF
TRBV19	TRBD2	TRBJ2-7	NA	TGTGCCAGTAGTATAGGGCGGCTAGCGGAATCCTACGAGCAGTACTTC	CASSIGRLAESYEQYF
TRBV25-1	NA	TRBJ1-1	NA	TGTGCCAGCAGTGAAGGGACATTGGGAGCTTTCTTT	CASSEGTLGAFF
TRBV4-1	NA	TRBJ1-2	once	TGCGCCAGCAGCCAAGATCGGATGGCAGCGAGGGATGGCTACACCTTC	CASSQDRMAARDGYTF
TRBV7-2	NA	TRBJ1-6	NA	TGTGCCAGCAGCTTACCGGGGGTTGCTTCACCCCTCCACTTT	CASSLPGVASPLHF
TRBV2	NA	TRBJ1-2	NA	TGTGCCAGCAGTGGCGGGCAGGGGCATAACTATGGCTACACCTTC	CASSGGQGHNYGYTF
TRBV4-1	NA	TRBJ2-7	few	TGCGCCAGCAGCCAAGTGACAGGAAAGTACGAGCAGTACTTC	CASSQVTGKYEQYF
TRBV27	NA	TRBJ2-1	NA	TGTGCCAGCAGTACATACAATGAGCAGTTCTTC	CASSTYNEQFF
TRBV6-6	TRBD2	TRBJ2-1	NA	TGTGCCAGCAGTTATCAGCGGGAAGAGCAGTTCTTC	CASSYQREEQFF
TRBV4-2	NA	TRBJ2-5	NA	TGTGCCAGCAGCCAAGATCAGTACCGTACCCAGTACTTC	CASSQDQYRTQYF
TRBV7-9	TRBD1	TRBJ1-2	NA	TGTGCCAGCAGCTTTACGACAGGGTGGAACTATGGCTACACCTTC	CASSFTTGWNYGYTF
TRBV18	NA	TRBJ2-7	NA	TGTGCCAGCTCACCCTCTCGCGAGGCTTACGAGCAGTACTTC	CASSPSREAYEQYF
TRBV15	NA	TRBJ1-5	NA	TGTGCCACCAGCAGAACAAATCAGCCCCAGCATTTT	CATSRTNQPQHF
TRBV30	TRBD1	TRBJ2-4	NA	TGTGCCTGGAGTGTAGGCCCAGGGGGTAAGGACATTCAGTACTTC	CAWSVGPGGKDIQYF
TRBV19	NA	TRBJ1-2	NA	TGTGCCAGTAGTAATTATAACTATGGCTACACCTTC	CASSNYNYGYTF